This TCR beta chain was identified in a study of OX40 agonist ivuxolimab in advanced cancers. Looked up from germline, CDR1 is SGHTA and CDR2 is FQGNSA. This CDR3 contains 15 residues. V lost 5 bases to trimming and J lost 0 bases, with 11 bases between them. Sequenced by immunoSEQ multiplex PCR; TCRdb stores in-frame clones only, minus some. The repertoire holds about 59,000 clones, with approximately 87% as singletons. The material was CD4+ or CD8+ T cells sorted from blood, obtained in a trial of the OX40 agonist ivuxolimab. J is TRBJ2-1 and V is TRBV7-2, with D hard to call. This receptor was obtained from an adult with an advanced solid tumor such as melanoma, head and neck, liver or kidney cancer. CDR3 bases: TGTGCCAGCAGCCCTACCTTCTCCTCCTACAATGAGCAGTTCTTC. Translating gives CASSPTFSSYNEQFF.